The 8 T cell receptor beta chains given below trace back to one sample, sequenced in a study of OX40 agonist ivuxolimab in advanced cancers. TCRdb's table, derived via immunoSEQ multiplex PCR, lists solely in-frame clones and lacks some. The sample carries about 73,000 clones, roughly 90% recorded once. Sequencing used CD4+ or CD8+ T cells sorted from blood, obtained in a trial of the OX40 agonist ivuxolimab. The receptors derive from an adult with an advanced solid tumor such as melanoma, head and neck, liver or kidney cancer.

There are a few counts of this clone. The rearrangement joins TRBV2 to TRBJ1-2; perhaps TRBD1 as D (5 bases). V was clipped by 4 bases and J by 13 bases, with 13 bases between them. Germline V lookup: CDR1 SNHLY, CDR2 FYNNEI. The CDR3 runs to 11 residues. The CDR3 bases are TGTGCCAGCAGTGGACAGCGTCTGGGCACCTTC. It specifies CASSGQRLGTF.

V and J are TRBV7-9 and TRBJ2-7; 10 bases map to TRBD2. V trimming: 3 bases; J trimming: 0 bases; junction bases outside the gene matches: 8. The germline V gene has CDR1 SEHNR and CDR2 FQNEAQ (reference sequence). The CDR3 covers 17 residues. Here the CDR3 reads CASSFSAGGWSSYEQYF. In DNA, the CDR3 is TGTGCCAGCAGCTTCTCAGCGGGAGGGTGGAGCTCCTACGAGCAGTACTTC.

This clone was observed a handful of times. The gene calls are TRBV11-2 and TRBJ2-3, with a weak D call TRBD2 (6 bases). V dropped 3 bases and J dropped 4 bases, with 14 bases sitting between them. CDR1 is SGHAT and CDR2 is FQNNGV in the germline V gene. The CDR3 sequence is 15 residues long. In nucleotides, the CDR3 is TGTGCCAGCAGCTTTAGGTGGTCTAGCGCAGATACGCAGTATTTT. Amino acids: CASSFRWSSADTQYF.

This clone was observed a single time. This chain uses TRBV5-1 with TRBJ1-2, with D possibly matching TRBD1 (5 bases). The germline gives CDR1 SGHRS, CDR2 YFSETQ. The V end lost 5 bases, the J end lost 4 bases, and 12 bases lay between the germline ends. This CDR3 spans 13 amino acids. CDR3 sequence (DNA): TGCGCCAGCAGTCCCGTCGGGGCCTATGGCTACACCTTC. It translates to CASSPVGAYGYTF.

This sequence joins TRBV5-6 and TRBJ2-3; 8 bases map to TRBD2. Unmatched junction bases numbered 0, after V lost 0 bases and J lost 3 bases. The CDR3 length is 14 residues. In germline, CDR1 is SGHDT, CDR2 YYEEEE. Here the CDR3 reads CASSLGLATDTQYF. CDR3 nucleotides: TGTGCCAGCAGCTTGGGACTAGCGACAGATACGCAGTATTTT.

CDR3 DNA sequence: TGTGCCAGCAGCCCTCGGGACTACTCCTACAATGAGCAGTTCTTC. Protein: CASSPRDYSYNEQFF. The chain joins TRBV9 to TRBJ2-1; 7 bases align to TRBD2. The germline V gene has CDR1 SGDLS and CDR2 YYNGEE. The V gene end was trimmed by 4 bases and the J gene end by 0 bases; junction bases not matched to a gene: 4. The CDR3 length is 15 residues.

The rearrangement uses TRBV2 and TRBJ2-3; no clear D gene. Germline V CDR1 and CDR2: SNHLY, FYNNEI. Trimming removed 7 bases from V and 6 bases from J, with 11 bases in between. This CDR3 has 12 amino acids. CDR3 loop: CASKASGDTQYF. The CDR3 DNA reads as TGTGCCAGCAAGGCGTCAGGTGATACGCAGTATTTT.

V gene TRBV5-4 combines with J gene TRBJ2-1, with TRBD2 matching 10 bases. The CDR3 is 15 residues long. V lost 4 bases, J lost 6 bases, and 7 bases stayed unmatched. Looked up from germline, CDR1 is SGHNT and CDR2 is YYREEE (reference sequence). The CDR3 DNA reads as TGTGCCAGCAGCCTAACTAGCGGGAATGCCAATGAGCAGTTCTTC. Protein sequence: CASSLTSGNANEQFF.